The clone carrying this T cell receptor (beta chain) came up a few times. The record originates from a study of spatial heterogeneity in lung cancer. In TCRdb, the 5' RACE reads were re-called with MiXCR into one record per CDR3 protein. Of over 75,000 distinct CDR3 sequences detected, 15% to 25% appear once; the ten largest clones hold less than 7.5%. Time point in this sample: sample taken at primary tumor resection. Whole RNA from tumor, nontumor lung or frozen PBMC was sequenced unsorted. The CDR3 has 12 residues. V dropped 5 bases and J dropped 8 bases, with 10 bases sitting between them. Germline CDR1 is SEHNR and CDR2 is FQNEAQ (reference sequence).

The sample in question was PBMCs, obtained at surgery. The TCR comes from a male donor with early-stage non-small cell lung cancer. The rearrangement joins TRBV7-9 to TRBJ2-1; D possibly corresponds to TRBD1 (6 bases). The DNA for the CDR3 is TGTGCCAGCAGCCCAGAGGGGGATGAGCAGTTCTTC. Amino acids: CASSPEGDEQFF.